This entry lists 31 T cell receptor beta chains sequenced from one sample in a study of T cells after posttransplantation cyclophosphamide. Cyclophosphamide on days +3 and +4 followed busulfan-fludarabine conditioning and a marrow graft. The method was immunoSEQ multiplex PCR; TCRdb's version includes in-frame clones alone and lacks a portion of them. Sampling found roughly 16,000 clones, none seen once. The specimen comprised PBMCs, sampled after allogeneic stem cell transplant with posttransplant cyclophosphamide. These receptors were obtained from a female patient younger than 45 who received an allogeneic stem cell transplant from a related donor, was CMV-positive, and had no GVHD. Part of the T cell pool may stem from the graft donor.

This clone was found many times. The V gene is TRBV28, the J gene TRBJ2-3; D may be TRBD1 (5 bases). Germline lookup yields CDR1 MDHEN and CDR2 SYDVKM. Between the trimmed V and J ends, which lost 5 bases and 4 bases, there was a span of 16 bases. CDR3 size: 15 residues. The CDR3 protein is CASSLTNPGSDTQYF. CDR3 nucleotides: TGTGCCAGCAGTCTCACAAACCCAGGGTCAGATACGCAGTATTTT.

At least ten counts were recorded for this clone. V is TRBV5-1 and J is TRBJ2-1, with D perhaps TRBD1 (6 bases). The germline CDR1 and CDR2 sequences are SGHRS and YFSETQ. The V end was cut by 3 bases, the J end by 4 bases, with 14 bases between. The CDR3 has 15 amino acids. The CDR3 nucleotides read TGCGCCAGCAGCTCTACGAACACAGGGTACAATGAGCAGTTCTTC. This codes for CASSSTNTGYNEQFF.

This clone has a count of ten or more. V gene TRBV10-1 combines with J gene TRBJ2-4; the match to TRBD1 covers 10 bases. Germline V gene lookup returns CDR1 WNHNN and CDR2 SYGVQD (reference sequence). This CDR3 region has 15 residues. Trimming removed 3 bases from V and 4 bases from J; junction bases left unmatched: 3. This chain's CDR3 is CASSEGDRGKNIQYF. DNA for the CDR3: TGCGCCAGCAGTGAAGGGGACAGGGGAAAAAACATTCAGTACTTC.

This clone was seen ten or more times. This sequence joins TRBV28 and TRBJ2-5; 14 nucleotides align to TRBD2. Germline V gene data show CDR1 as MDHEN and CDR2 as SYDVKM. Trimming removed 3 bases from V and 5 bases from J; junction bases left unmatched: 11. CDR3 length equals 18 residues. CDR3 residues: CASSLPGLAGGRGETQYF. CDR3 bases: TGTGCCAGCAGTTTGCCTGGACTAGCGGGAGGCCGGGGGGAGACCCAGTACTTC.

This clone was recorded many times. The rearrangement uses TRBV4-2 and TRBJ2-5; TRBD2 aligns across 15 bases. The CDR3 consists of 17 residues. V lost 3 bases, J lost 5 bases, and 7 bases stayed unmatched. Germline-derived CDR1 and CDR2 are LGHNA and YNFKEQ. CDR3 nucleotide sequence: TGTGCCAGCAGCCAGGGACTAGCGGGAGGAGTTAGGGAGACCCAGTACTTC. Translated, it gives CASSQGLAGGVRETQYF.

This clone was seen at least ten times. The J gene is TRBJ2-7, the V gene TRBV14; 10 bases map to TRBD2. This CDR3 region has 15 residues. J lost 0 bases, V lost 2 bases, and 1 base had no gene match. CDR1 is SGHDN, CDR2 FVKESK, per germline. The CDR3 region is CASSQPSGSSYEQYF. Here the CDR3 DNA reads TGTGCCAGCAGCCAACCTAGCGGGAGCTCCTACGAGCAGTACTTC.

At least ten counts were recorded for this clone. In DNA form, the CDR3 reads TGTGCCAGCACCCGAACCTGGGCTAGCGGGGGAACCCTATCCTACGAGCAGTACTTC. Residues: CASTRTWASGGTLSYEQYF. The chain joins TRBV2 to TRBJ2-7, with 10 positions matching TRBD2. CDR3 length: 19 amino acids. V lost 7 bases to trimming and J lost 1 base; unmatched junction nucleotides: 19. The germline gives CDR1 SNHLY, CDR2 FYNNEI.

This clone was counted many times. V is TRBV18 and J is TRBJ2-2; TRBD1 aligns across 9 bases. Germline assignment: CDR1 KGHSH and CDR2 LQKENI. The V segment lost 4 bases and the J segment 4 bases; nucleotides outside the gene matches: 4. The CDR3 totals 15 residues. The CDR3 region is CASSLGTGITGELFF. For the CDR3, the DNA is TGTGCCAGCTCACTGGGGACAGGGATCACCGGGGAGCTGTTTTTT.

This clone was observed at least ten times. The rearrangement links TRBV6-5 to TRBJ1-4; the match to TRBD1 covers 8 bases. With 3 bases clipped from V and 4 bases from J, the junction kept 4 bases outside the gene matches. This CDR3 has 15 residues. Germline V CDR1 and CDR2: MNHEY, SVGAGI. CDR3 DNA sequence: TGTGCCAGCAGTTATGGACAGGGCGTTAATGAAAAACTGTTTTTT. It encodes CASSYGQGVNEKLFF.

This clone showed up many times. The chain links TRBV7-6 to TRBJ2-1, with D tentatively TRBD2 (5 bases). V was cut by 0 bases and J by 9 bases, with 9 bases left in between. The germline gives CDR1 SGHVS, CDR2 FNYEAQ. The CDR3 runs to 13 residues. The CDR3 here is CASSLARAGEQFF. The DNA of the CDR3 is TGTGCCAGCAGCTTAGCGAGGGCCGGTGAGCAGTTCTTC.

Ten or more counts support this clone. The V call is TRBV9, the J call TRBJ2-1; TRBD1 might be the D (5 bases). V shed 0 bases and J shed 9 bases, with 13 bases lying between them. The CDR3 is 14 residues long. Looked up from germline, CDR1 is SGDLS and CDR2 is YYNGEE. The CDR3 nucleotides are TGTGCCAGCAGCGTAGCATTCAGGGCAGGTGAGCAGTTCTTC. Translating gives CASSVAFRAGEQFF.

The sample holds many counts of this clone. V gene TRBV28 combines with J gene TRBJ2-1; D is perhaps TRBD1 (6 bases). CDR1 is MDHEN, CDR2 SYDVKM, per germline. Between the trimmed V and J ends, which lost 6 bases and 0 bases, there was a span of 15 bases. The CDR3 spans 16 residues. For the CDR3, the DNA is TGTGCCAGCAGCCCGACCACAGGGAGCTCCTACAATGAGCAGTTCTTC. As protein: CASSPTTGSSYNEQFF. Combining the CDR3 with reference TRBV28 and TRBJ2-1 gives the whole variable domain DVKVTQSSRYLVKRTGEKVFLECVQDMDHENMFWYRQDPGLGLRLIYFSYDVKMKEKGDIPEGYSVSREKKERFSLILESASTNQTSMYLCASSPTTGSSYNEQFFGPGTRLTVL.

This clone was seen repeatedly, ten times or more. A much larger clone differs by one base, so this may be a read error. The identical CDR3 is also encoded by other nucleotide sequences in the sample. The CDR3 protein is CASSLGLAPRGTGELFF. DNA for the CDR3: TGTGCCAGCAGCTTGGGGCTAGCACCAAGAGGGACCGGGGAGCTGTTTTTT. The rearrangement uses TRBV5-4 and TRBJ2-2; maybe TRBD2 (5 bases). V was trimmed by 0 bases and J by 5 bases, leaving 17 bases between them. The CDR3 is made up of 17 amino acids. Germline loops: CDR1 SGHNT, CDR2 YYREEE (reference sequence).

This clone was counted many times. The chain links TRBV7-8 to TRBJ2-1, with D maybe TRBD2 (6 bases). Germline CDR1 and CDR2: SGHVS and FQNEAQ. The CDR3 spans 18 residues. Trimming took off 1 base at V and 3 bases at J, with 19 bases between the two ends. In nucleotides, the CDR3 is TGTGCCAGCAGCTTAGGCCGTGTAGGGCTAGCGTACTACAATGAGCAGTTCTTC. Encoded protein: CASSLGRVGLAYYNEQFF. Full variable domain (remainder filled in from reference TRBV7-8 and TRBJ2-1): GAGVSQSPRYKVAKRGQDVALRCDPISGHVSLFWYQQALGQGPEFLTYFQNEAQLDKSGLPSDRFFAERPEGSVSTLKIQRTQQEDSAVYLCASSLGRVGLAYYNEQFFGPGTRLTVL.

This clone has ten or more counts. The rearrangement links TRBV28 to TRBJ1-4, with TRBD1 as a possible D gene (5 bases). CDR1 MDHEN and CDR2 SYDVKM come from the germline V gene. V was pared by 5 bases and J by 10 bases, with 14 bases between. This CDR3 comprises 13 residues. Here the CDR3 reads CASSGSTEGKLFF. The DNA for the CDR3 is TGTGCCAGCAGTGGATCGACAGAAGGAAAACTGTTTTTT.

This clone was counted ten times or more. The J gene is TRBJ2-3, the V gene TRBV6-5, with a possible D match to TRBD1 (6 bases). This CDR3 contains 16 residues. V gave up 0 bases and J gave up 1 base, with 11 bases separating them. Germline CDR1 is MNHEY and CDR2 is SVGAGI. The CDR3 DNA reads as TGTGCCAGCAGTTACTCGTCAGGGGACGGCACAGATACGCAGTATTTT. Its protein is CASSYSSGDGTDTQYF.

This clone has a count of ten or more. The rearrangement links TRBV10-2 to TRBJ2-5, with 7 bases aligning to TRBD2. The V gene's germline CDR1 is WSHSY and CDR2 SAAADI. V shed 7 bases, J shed 3 bases, and the junction held 5 bases outside the gene matches. The CDR3 is made up of 13 amino acids. In nucleotides, the CDR3 is TGCGCCAGCACGTTCGCGGGAGAAGAGACCCAGTACTTC. Protein sequence: CASTFAGEETQYF.

In its sample, this clone was seen many times. CDR3 nucleotide sequence: TGCGCCAGCAGCCAATACGATATAGGACAGGGCAGCAATCAGCCCCAGCATTTT. It encodes CASSQYDIGQGSNQPQHF. The V gene is TRBV4-3, the J gene TRBJ1-5; 8 positions agree with TRBD1. The trim removed 2 bases at V and 1 base at J, leaving 10 bases unmatched. Germline V CDR1 and CDR2: LGHNA, YSLEER. This CDR3 comprises 18 residues.

This clone was seen at least ten times. The J gene is TRBJ1-5, the V gene TRBV18, with a tentative D call TRBD1 (5 bases). This CDR3 has 16 amino acids. V dropped 2 bases and J dropped 4 bases, with 15 bases sitting between them. Germline V lookup: CDR1 KGHSH, CDR2 LQKENI. This CDR3 reads CASSPEAGGNNQPQHF. DNA of the CDR3: TGTGCCAGCTCACCAGAGGCCGGGGGAAATAATCAGCCCCAGCATTTT.

The sample holds many counts of this clone. This sequence joins TRBV2 and TRBJ1-4, with TRBD1 identical over 7 bases. CDR3 size: 12 residues. The ends lost 7 bases at V and 6 bases at J; junction bases unmatched: 2. Germline V lookup: CDR1 SNHLY, CDR2 FYNNEI. The CDR3, as DNA: TGTGCCAGCAAGGGGGCACATGAAAAACTGTTTTTT. Its translation: CASKGAHEKLFF.

At least ten counts were recorded for this clone. J is TRBJ2-3 and V is TRBV6-4; D gene unclear. CDR1 MRHNA and CDR2 SNTAGT come from the germline V gene. The CDR3 has 15 amino acids. Trimming removed 0 bases at V and 2 bases at J, with 9 bases between. The chain's CDR3 is CASSDSASSTDTQYF. The CDR3 DNA reads TGTGCCAGCAGTGACTCGGCCAGTTCCACAGATACGCAGTATTTT.

This clone was counted ten times or more. The rearrangement links TRBV5-1 to TRBJ2-1; D perhaps matches TRBD1 (5 bases). Trimming stripped 1 base from V and 5 bases from J, with 16 bases between. This CDR3 contains 16 residues. CDR1 is SGHRS and CDR2 is YFSETQ in the germline V gene. The CDR3, as DNA: TGCGCCAGCAGCTTGAAATTAGCAGGGAAAAACAATGAGCAGTTCTTC. It codes for CASSLKLAGKNNEQFF.

This clone was seen many times. The rearrangement joins TRBV9 to TRBJ2-1; D perhaps matches TRBD1 (6 bases). The CDR3 totals 18 residues. Germline V gene sequence: CDR1 SGDLS, CDR2 YYNGEE. With 2 bases removed from V and 2 bases from J, the gap between germline ends came to 20 bases. The CDR3 region has the DNA TGTGCCAGCAGCGTGGCGACAAAGTTCAGGGGTCCCTACAATGAGCAGTTCTTC. Its translation is CASSVATKFRGPYNEQFF.

This clone has ten or more counts. CDR3 nucleotides: TGCGCCAGCCAGGCATCTGGGGCCAACGTCCTGACTTTC. It translates to CASQASGANVLTF. V usage is TRBV5-1 and J usage is TRBJ2-6; D unclear. The CDR3 sequence is 13 residues long. With 7 bases removed from V and 1 base from J, the gap between germline ends came to 6 bases. Germline CDR1 and CDR2: SGHRS and YFSETQ. The full variable domain, its missing parts supplied by reference TRBV5-1 and TRBJ2-6, is KAGVTQTPRYLIKTRGQQVTLSCSPISGHRSVSWYQQTPGQGLQFLFEYFSETQRNKGNFPGRFSGRQFSNSRSEMNVSTLELGDSALYLCASQASGANVLTFGAGSRLTVL.

This clone was seen repeatedly, ten times or more. The chain couples TRBV29-1 to TRBJ2-3, with a possible D match to TRBD2 (7 bases). The CDR3 totals 14 residues. Looked up from germline, CDR1 is SQVTM and CDR2 is ANQGSEA. V dropped 3 bases and J dropped 4 bases, with 14 bases sitting between them. The CDR3 sequence: CSVDPGGRADTQYF. The CDR3 DNA reads TGCAGCGTTGATCCCGGGGGGCGAGCAGATACGCAGTATTTT.

Many counts were recorded for this clone. This rearrangement joins TRBV5-4 to TRBJ2-1, with TRBD1 matching 7 bases. Germline V gives CDR1 SGHNT, CDR2 YYREEE (reference sequence). Germline trimming cut 2 bases from V and 5 bases from J; bases unmatched to any gene: 4. The CDR3 is made up of 14 amino acids. The CDR3 bases are TGTGCCAGCAGCTTAAGACAGGGTAACAATGAGCAGTTCTTC. Residues: CASSLRQGNNEQFF.

In its sample, this clone ranks as medium-sized (0.01 to 0.1%). The genes are TRBV6-6 and TRBJ2-7; 9 bases align to TRBD1. The V gene end was trimmed by 4 bases and the J gene end by 6 bases; junction bases not matched to a gene: 4. CDR1 is MNHNY and CDR2 is SVGAGI in the germline V gene (reference sequence). The CDR3 runs 13 residues. The CDR3 DNA sequence: TGTGCCAGCAGTTGGACAGGGGCGCTCGAGCAGTACTTC. It yields the protein CASSWTGALEQYF.

In this sample, this clone turned up many times. The V call is TRBV4-1, the J call TRBJ2-2; D perhaps matches TRBD1 (5 bases). Germline CDR1 is MGHRA and CDR2 is YSYEKL. The V gene lost 4 bases and the J gene lost 2 bases, with 11 bases spanning the gap. The CDR3 is made up of 15 amino acids. The CDR3 region has the DNA TGCGCCAGCAGCCCGACAGCGAGAAACACCGGGGAGCTGTTTTTT. Protein: CASSPTARNTGELFF.

In this sample, this clone turned up many times. The chain carries TRBV19 and TRBJ1-1; possible D gene TRBD1, 6 bases. Germline V gene sequence: CDR1 LNHDA, CDR2 SQIVND (reference sequence). The CDR3 contains 15 residues. The germline V and J ends were trimmed by 1 base and 0 bases, with 9 bases remaining between them. The CDR3 protein is CASSIVGQMNTEAFF. Written as DNA, the CDR3 is TGTGCCAGTAGTATAGTTGGACAGATGAACACTGAAGCTTTCTTT.

In its sample, this clone was seen many times. The rearrangement joins TRBV11-3 to TRBJ2-6; D gene ambiguous. V lost 5 bases and J 0 bases, leaving 8 bases between the germline ends. Per the germline V gene, CDR1 is SGHNT and CDR2 is YENEEA. The CDR3 has 15 residues. The CDR3 bases are TGTGCCAGCAGCCATACGGTCTCTGGGGCCAACGTCCTGACTTTC. Translation: CASSHTVSGANVLTF.

This clone came up many times. J is TRBJ2-2 and V is TRBV28; 7 bases map to TRBD2. Trimming at V came to 3 bases and at J to 6 bases, leaving 10 bases not matched to a gene. From germline, CDR1 is MDHEN and CDR2 SYDVKM. The length of the CDR3 is 16 residues. CDR3 bases: TGTGCCAGCAGTTTGGGGGGAGGGTCTACTGCCGGGGAGCTGTTTTTT. It is translated as CASSLGGGSTAGELFF.